This TCR beta chain was retrieved from a study of blood T cell repertoires in COVID-19. Looking at the study overall: PBMCs, B-cell-depleted T cells, or T cells provided the cDNA or gDNA that made up the material.

The CDR3 runs 17 residues. J gave up 3 bases and V 2 bases, and 8 bases lay outside the gene matches. CDR1 is LNHDA and CDR2 is SQIVND in the germline V gene (reference sequence). Authors' analysis steps: Amplifying reference gene primers gave estimates of nucleated cell counts. This table comes from immunoSEQ multiplex PCR, and its TCRdb copy is limited to in-frame clones, with some not included. Clonal size and the V and J genes are those of that table, whereas D and trimming came from the DNA. This table holds about 160,000 clones, approximately 91% found once. The clonotype was recovered from a man between 18 and 29 years old with acute or convalescent COVID-19. The source material was peripheral blood. The genes are TRBV19 and TRBJ2-7, with 12 bases matching TRBD1. The CDR3 loop reads CASSIRGQGASNYEQYF. CDR3 DNA sequence: TGTGCCAGTAGTATACGGGGACAGGGGGCTTCGAACTACGAGCAGTACTTC.